The sequence of this TCR beta chain was determined in a study of blood T cell repertoires in COVID-19. Study context: PBMCs, B-cell-depleted T cells, or T cells were the source of the cDNA or gDNA that made up the material.

Libraries were prepared by immunoSEQ multiplex PCR; TCRdb keeps only in-frame clonotypes and omits some of them. This table has approximately 170,000 clones, around 90% appearing once. V dropped 5 bases and J dropped 9; count of bases not matched to a gene: 8. The CDR3 runs to 14 residues. From germline, CDR1 is SGHTA and CDR2 FQGNSA. This clone came up a few times. The rearrangement joins TRBV7-2 to TRBJ2-1; 9 positions match TRBD1. Input material: peripheral blood. The clonotype originates from an elderly woman with COVID-19, enrolled during active disease. The CDR3 loop is CASSPRTGETEQFF. The CDR3 DNA follows: TGTGCCAGCAGCCCTCGGACAGGGGAGACTGAGCAGTTCTTC.